Listed here are 21 T cell receptor beta chains from one sample, sequenced in a study of cytomegalovirus exposure and HLA in healthy donors. The study ran its PCR with 60 Vbeta and 13 Jbeta primers. TCRdb's copy holds only in-frame clones and misses some; the assay was immunoSEQ multiplex PCR. The data hold about 170,000 clones, with 70% to 85% observed a single time. Material for sequencing was PBMCs. These receptors all stem from a human donor in good health.

V and J are TRBV6-1 and TRBJ2-7; a weak D match, TRBD2 (6 bases). CDR1 and CDR2 from the germline V gene are MNHNS and SASEGT. V was clipped by 6 bases and J by 3 bases, with 12 bases between them. The CDR3 contains 13 residues. The CDR3 DNA is TGTGCCAGCAGCCTGGACTACCGCTACGAGCAGTACTTC. The encoded protein is CASSLDYRYEQYF.

The chain couples TRBV6-5 to TRBJ1-4; weak D call: TRBD1 (6 bases). This CDR3 region has 15 residues. Per the germline V gene, CDR1 is MNHEY and CDR2 is SVGAGI. The V end lost 9 bases, the J end lost 5 bases, and 19 bases lay between the germline ends. The CDR3 protein is CASQGLDVGNEKLFF. The CDR3 coding sequence is TGTGCCAGTCAGGGGTTGGATGTGGGGAATGAAAAACTGTTTTTT.

The chain has TRBV2 and TRBJ2-5, with 10 bases lining up with TRBD2. Germline lookup yields CDR1 SNHLY and CDR2 FYNNEI. The CDR3 loop spans 17 amino acids. V lost 3 bases and J lost 4; bases outside the gene matches: 11. The CDR3 loop reads CASSEGGSGGWTETQYF. CDR3 in DNA: TGTGCCAGCAGTGAGGGAGGTAGCGGGGGGTGGACAGAGACCCAGTACTTC. The full variable domain, with the rest looked up from reference TRBV2 and TRBJ2-5, is EPEVTQTPSHQVTQMGQEVILRCVPISNHLYFYWYRQILGQKVEFLVSFYNNEISEKSEIFDDQFSVERPDGSNFTLKIRSTKLEDSAMYFCASSEGGSGGWTETQYFGPGTRLLVL.

V usage is TRBV9 and J usage is TRBJ2-7, with 11 nucleotides matching TRBD2. With V trimmed by 4 bases and J by 3 bases, 3 bases remained unmatched. Germline loops: CDR1 SGDLS, CDR2 YYNGEE. The CDR3 sequence is 14 residues long. The CDR3 nucleotides read TGTGCCAGCAGCCTAGCGGGGGGAAACTACGAGCAGTACTTC. Translating gives CASSLAGGNYEQYF.

The J gene is TRBJ1-3, the V gene TRBV7-9, with D perhaps TRBD1 (6 bases). Germline CDR1 reads SEHNR; CDR2 reads FQNEAQ (reference sequence). The CDR3 extends over 15 amino acids. The V and J ends lost 2 bases and 7 bases respectively, with 15 bases between them. The CDR3 spells CASSLSTGSTNTIYF. In nucleotides, the CDR3 is TGTGCCAGCAGCTTATCAACAGGGTCCACGAACACCATATATTTT.

The chain carries TRBV7-9 and TRBJ1-2, with 8 bases lining up with TRBD1. CDR1 SEHNR and CDR2 FQNEAQ come from the germline V gene (reference sequence). The CDR3 contains 15 residues. The trim removed 5 bases at V and 4 bases at J, leaving 9 bases unmatched. Here the CDR3 reads CASSPGQGNSYGYTF. The CDR3 nucleotides read TGTGCCAGCAGCCCAGGACAGGGTAATAGCTATGGCTACACCTTC.

The V and J genes are TRBV4-3 and TRBJ2-2; no reliable D call. V was clipped by 0 bases and J by 9 bases, with 11 bases between them. This CDR3 is built from 14 residues. Germline CDR1 and CDR2: LGHNA and YSLEER. The CDR3 nucleotides read TGCGCCAGCAGCCAAGACTATTACAGCCGGGAGCTGTTTTTT. It is translated as CASSQDYYSRELFF.

J is TRBJ2-3 and V is TRBV5-1; possible D gene TRBD2, 5 bases. CDR3 size: 14 residues. CDR1 is SGHRS and CDR2 is YFSETQ in the germline V gene. V gave up 0 bases and J gave up 4 bases, with 9 bases separating them. CDR3 region: CASSLALAADTQYF. The CDR3 nucleotides are TGCGCCAGCAGCTTGGCCCTAGCTGCAGATACGCAGTATTTT.

This rearrangement joins TRBV6-5 to TRBJ1-5; D not resolved. Germline V gives CDR1 MNHEY, CDR2 SVGAGI. Deletions cut 4 bases from V and 7 bases from J, with 11 bases between. The CDR3 length is 13 residues. CDR3 coding DNA: TGTGCCAGCAGTTTCGGCAGCGGACAGCCCCAGCATTTT. Residues: CASSFGSGQPQHF.

This sequence joins TRBV27 and TRBJ2-7; TRBD2 aligns across 15 bases. This CDR3 is built from 17 residues. The V gene end was trimmed by 11 bases and the J gene end by 3 bases; junction bases not matched to a gene: 14. Germline loops: CDR1 MNHEY, CDR2 SMNVEV (reference sequence). The CDR3 nucleotides read TGTGCCGGCCGCCGACAGGAGGGACTAGCGGGGGGCTACGAGCAGTACTTC. Translated: CAGRRQEGLAGGYEQYF.

This chain joins TRBV5-1 and TRBJ2-5, with a tentative D call TRBD2 (6 bases). The tail of the sequence fits TRBJ2-7 better, so the J call may be wrong. This CDR3 has 13 residues. Germline CDR1 is SGHRS and CDR2 is YFSETQ. The CDR3 reads CASSLGGDYEQYF. As DNA, the CDR3 is TGCGCCAGCAGCCTTGGAGGGGACTACGAGCAGTACTTC.

Only one count was recorded for this clone. The gene calls are TRBV4-2 and TRBJ1-4; a weak D match, TRBD1 (5 bases). Germline loops: CDR1 LGHNA, CDR2 YNFKEQ. Trimming took 1 base from V and 0 from J, leaving 9 bases between them. This CDR3 is 16 amino acids long. The CDR3 loop reads CASSQGTRATNEKLFF. CDR3 in DNA: TGTGCCAGCAGCCAAGGGACACGGGCAACTAATGAAAAACTGTTTTTT.

The chain combines TRBV19 with TRBJ2-5; D is undetermined. Germline values: CDR1 LNHDA, CDR2 SQIVND (reference sequence). Deletions cut 3 bases from V and 2 bases from J, with 7 bases between. CDR3 length: 13 residues. This CDR3 is CASSMRLQETQYF. CDR3 in DNA: TGTGCCAGTAGTATGCGGTTGCAAGAGACCCAGTACTTC. Filled out from reference TRBV19 and TRBJ2-5, the complete variable domain reads DGGITQSPKYLFRKEGQNVTLSCEQNLNHDAMYWYRQDPGQGLRLIYYSQIVNDFQKGDIAEGYSVSREKKESFPLTVTSAQKNPTAFYLCASSMRLQETQYFGPGTRLLVL.

The rearrangement links TRBV9 to TRBJ1-1; TRBD1 agrees at 9 bases. The V gene's germline CDR1 is SGDLS and CDR2 YYNGEE. This CDR3 is 14 amino acids long. After removal of 4 bases from V and 3 bases from J, the junction contained 4 bases not matched to a gene. This CDR3 reads CASSIGDRDTEAFF. For the CDR3, the DNA is TGTGCCAGCAGCATCGGGGACAGGGACACTGAAGCTTTCTTT. Full variable domain (missing parts from reference TRBV9 and TRBJ1-1): DSGVTQTPKHLITATGQRVTLRCSPRSGDLSVYWYQQSLDQGLQFLIQYYNGEERAKGNILERFSAQQFPDLHSELNLSSLELGDSALYFCASSIGDRDTEAFFGQGTRLTVV.

V gene TRBV5-4 combines with J gene TRBJ1-1; 7 positions agree with TRBD1. Germline values: CDR1 SGHNT, CDR2 YYREEE (reference sequence). CDR3 length: 15 amino acids. The V and J ends lost 5 bases and 1 base, in that order; junction bases with no gene match: 8. The CDR3 protein is CASRGGTGRNTEAFF. CDR3 nucleotide sequence: TGTGCCAGCAGAGGGGGCACAGGACGGAACACTGAAGCTTTCTTT.

The DNA for the CDR3 is TGTGCCAGCAGCGTAGGGACTAGCGGCCAAGAGACCCAGTACTTC. Its protein is CASSVGTSGQETQYF. This chain connects TRBV9 to TRBJ2-5; TRBD2 matches at 10 bases. The CDR3 consists of 15 residues. Unmatched junction bases numbered 0, after V lost 0 bases and J lost 1 base. Germline V gene data show CDR1 as SGDLS and CDR2 as YYNGEE.

The chain uses TRBV5-6 and TRBJ2-7; 9 bases agree with TRBD1. CDR3 length: 14 residues. Germline V gene data show CDR1 as SGHDT and CDR2 as YYEEEE. Losses at the gene ends were 4 bases for V and 5 bases for J; bases not matched to a gene: 7. The CDR3 bases are TGTGCCAGCAGCCCACAGGGGGCTTACCACGAGCAGTACTTC. Residues: CASSPQGAYHEQYF. Filled out from reference TRBV5-6 and TRBJ2-7, the complete variable domain reads DAGVTQSPTHLIKTRGQQVTLRCSPKSGHDTVSWYQQALGQGPQFIFQYYEEEERQRGNFPDRFSGHQFPNYSSELNVNALLLGDSALYLCASSPQGAYHEQYFGPGTRLTVT.

The chain employs TRBV5-1 and TRBJ1-5, with a weak D call TRBD1 (5 bases). Trimming removed 2 bases at V and 5 bases at J, with 8 bases between. The CDR3 loop spans 13 amino acids. The germline gives CDR1 SGHRS, CDR2 YFSETQ. The DNA of the CDR3 is TGCGCCAGCAGCTTCGGCAGGGATCAGCCCCAGCATTTT. Translating it yields CASSFGRDQPQHF.

The gene calls are TRBV5-1 and TRBJ1-1; 7 positions agree with TRBD1. Germline CDR1 and CDR2: SGHRS and YFSETQ. The trim removed 2 bases at V and 3 bases at J, leaving 4 bases unmatched. There are 14 residues in the CDR3. The CDR3 is CASSLFGTDTEAFF. The CDR3, as DNA: TGCGCCAGCAGCTTATTTGGGACAGACACTGAAGCTTTCTTT.

This clone was picked up a small number of times. The rearrangement joins TRBV5-4 to TRBJ2-3, with a tentative D call TRBD1 (6 bases). V lost 4 bases to trimming and J lost 4 bases, with 16 bases between them. CDR3 size: 15 residues. Germline CDR1 reads SGHNT; CDR2 reads YYREEE (reference sequence). DNA for the CDR3: TGTGCCAGCAGCCCAGGTCGACAGGTCCCAGATACGCAGTATTTT. This codes for CASSPGRQVPDTQYF. The full variable domain, with the rest looked up from reference TRBV5-4 and TRBJ2-3, is ETGVTQSPTHLIKTRGQQVTLRCSSQSGHNTVSWYQQALGQGPQFIFQYYREEENGRGNFPPRFSGLQFPNYSSELNVNALELDDSALYLCASSPGRQVPDTQYFGPGTRLTVL.

The chain recombines TRBV2 with TRBJ2-7; 13 bases line up with TRBD2. The length of the CDR3 is 15 residues. Germline V gives CDR1 SNHLY, CDR2 FYNNEI. V shed 6 bases, J shed 3 bases, and the junction held 5 bases outside the gene matches. CDR3 nucleotide sequence: TGTGCCAGCAGGGCTGGACTAGCGGGGGTCTACGAGCAGTACTTC. Translated, it gives CASRAGLAGVYEQYF.